The present TCR beta chain was sequenced within a study of OX40 agonist ivuxolimab in advanced cancers. Study-level background: Each patient was given ivuxolimab into a vein every 2 weeks, at 0.01 to 10 mg/kg.

This clone was picked up one time. No antigen is known for it. Profiling relied on immunoSEQ multiplex PCR, and the TCRdb table lists in-frame clones only, not all of them. This sample carries about 68,000 clones, around nine tenths of them seen once, and the ten largest clones take roughly 2%. Study outcomes and limitations: CD4+ and CD8+ T cells in blood underwent clonal expansion by week 6 at 0.1 to 3.0 mg/kg.

The CDR3 consists of 14 residues. The germline CDR1 and CDR2 sequences are SNHLY and FYNNEI. The V and J ends lost 7 bases and 3 bases respectively, with 12 bases between them. Excluded were patients having autoimmune disease history or systemic immunosuppression. Sequenced material: CD4+ or CD8+ T cells sorted from blood, taken in a trial of the OX40 agonist ivuxolimab. The sequence derives from an adult with an advanced solid tumor such as melanoma, head and neck, liver or kidney cancer. V and J are TRBV2 and TRBJ2-2; D uncertain. In nucleotides, the CDR3 is TGTGCCAGCAATCGGGCCCTGTACACCGGGGAGCTGTTTTTT. It specifies CASNRALYTGELFF.